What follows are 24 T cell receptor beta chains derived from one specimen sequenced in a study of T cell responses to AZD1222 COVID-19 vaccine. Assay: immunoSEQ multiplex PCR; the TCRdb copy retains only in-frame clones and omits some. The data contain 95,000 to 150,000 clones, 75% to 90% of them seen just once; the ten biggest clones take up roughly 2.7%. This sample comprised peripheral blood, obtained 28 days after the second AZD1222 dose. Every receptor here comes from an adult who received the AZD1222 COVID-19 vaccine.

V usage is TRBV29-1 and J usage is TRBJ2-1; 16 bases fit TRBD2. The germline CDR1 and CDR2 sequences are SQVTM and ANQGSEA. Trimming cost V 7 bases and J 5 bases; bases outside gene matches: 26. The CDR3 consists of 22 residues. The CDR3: CSAHSDRNSGTSGGAWDNEQFF. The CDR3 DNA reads TGCAGCGCCCATTCAGACCGTAACTCCGGGACTAGCGGGGGGGCCTGGGACAATGAGCAGTTCTTC.

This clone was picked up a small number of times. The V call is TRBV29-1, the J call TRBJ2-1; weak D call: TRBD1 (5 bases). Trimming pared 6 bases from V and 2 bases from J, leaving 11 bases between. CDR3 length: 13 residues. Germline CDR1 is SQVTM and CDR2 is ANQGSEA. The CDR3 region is CSVQTDTYNEQFF. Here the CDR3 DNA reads TGCAGCGTCCAGACAGATACCTACAATGAGCAGTTCTTC.

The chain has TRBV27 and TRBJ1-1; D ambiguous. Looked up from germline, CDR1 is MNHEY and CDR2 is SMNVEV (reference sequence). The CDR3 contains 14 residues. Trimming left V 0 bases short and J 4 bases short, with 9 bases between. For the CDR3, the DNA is TGTGCCAGCAGTTTATCCGACACGCGCACTGAAGCTTTCTTT. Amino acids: CASSLSDTRTEAFF.

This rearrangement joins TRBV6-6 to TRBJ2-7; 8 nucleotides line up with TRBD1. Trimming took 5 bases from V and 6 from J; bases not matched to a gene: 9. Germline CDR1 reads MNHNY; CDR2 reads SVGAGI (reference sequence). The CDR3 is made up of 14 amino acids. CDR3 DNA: TGTGCCAGCAGTCCCCGGACAGGGTCCGGCGAGCAGTACTTC. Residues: CASSPRTGSGEQYF.

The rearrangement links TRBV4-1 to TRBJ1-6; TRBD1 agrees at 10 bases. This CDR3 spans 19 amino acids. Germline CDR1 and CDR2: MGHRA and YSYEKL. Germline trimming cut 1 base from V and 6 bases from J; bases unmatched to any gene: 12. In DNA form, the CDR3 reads TGCGCCAGCAGCCAAGCGGAGGGAGGACAGGGGGTTAGTAATTCACCCCTCCACTTT. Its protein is CASSQAEGGQGVSNSPLHF.

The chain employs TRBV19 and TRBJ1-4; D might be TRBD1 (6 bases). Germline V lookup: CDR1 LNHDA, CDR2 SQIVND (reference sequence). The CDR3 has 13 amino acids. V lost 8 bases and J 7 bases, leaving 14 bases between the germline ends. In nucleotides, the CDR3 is TGTGCCAGTTCGGGACAATTTGCTGAAAAACTGTTTTTT. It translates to CASSGQFAEKLFF. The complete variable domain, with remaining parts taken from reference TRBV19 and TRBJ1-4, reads DGGITQSPKYLFRKEGQNVTLSCEQNLNHDAMYWYRQDPGQGLRLIYYSQIVNDFQKGDIAEGYSVSREKKESFPLTVTSAQKNPTAFYLCASSGQFAEKLFFGSGTQLSVL.

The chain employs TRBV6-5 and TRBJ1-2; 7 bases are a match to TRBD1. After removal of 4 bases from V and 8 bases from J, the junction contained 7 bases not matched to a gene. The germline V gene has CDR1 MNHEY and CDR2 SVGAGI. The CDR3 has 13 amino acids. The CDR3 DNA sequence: TGTGCCAGCAGTTGGGGACAGTTGAGAGGCTACACCTTC. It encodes CASSWGQLRGYTF.

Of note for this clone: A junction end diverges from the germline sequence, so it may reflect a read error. In DNA, the CDR3 is TGTGCCAGCAGCTATCTCGGCAGGGTATTGTTCTTC. This translates into CASSYLGRVLFF. V is TRBV5-8 and J is TRBJ2-4; D perhaps matches TRBD1 (5 bases). There are 12 residues in the CDR3. Germline CDR1 is SGHTS and CDR2 is YDEGEE.

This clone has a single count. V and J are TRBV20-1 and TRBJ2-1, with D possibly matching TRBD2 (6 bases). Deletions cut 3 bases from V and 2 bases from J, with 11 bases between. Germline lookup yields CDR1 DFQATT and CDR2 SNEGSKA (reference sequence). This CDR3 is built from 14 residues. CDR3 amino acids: CSASSAGPYNEQFF. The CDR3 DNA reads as TGCAGTGCTAGTTCTGCGGGGCCCTACAATGAGCAGTTCTTC.

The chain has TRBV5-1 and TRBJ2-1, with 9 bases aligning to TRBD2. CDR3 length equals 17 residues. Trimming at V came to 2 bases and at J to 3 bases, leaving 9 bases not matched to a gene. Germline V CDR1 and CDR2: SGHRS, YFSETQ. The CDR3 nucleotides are TGCGCCAGCAGCTTAGTTTTGTCTAGCGGGGTCTACAATGAGCAGTTCTTC. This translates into CASSLVLSSGVYNEQFF. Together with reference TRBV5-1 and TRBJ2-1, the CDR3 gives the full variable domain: KAGVTQTPRYLIKTRGQQVTLSCSPISGHRSVSWYQQTPGQGLQFLFEYFSETQRNKGNFPGRFSGRQFSNSRSEMNVSTLELGDSALYLCASSLVLSSGVYNEQFFGPGTRLTVL.

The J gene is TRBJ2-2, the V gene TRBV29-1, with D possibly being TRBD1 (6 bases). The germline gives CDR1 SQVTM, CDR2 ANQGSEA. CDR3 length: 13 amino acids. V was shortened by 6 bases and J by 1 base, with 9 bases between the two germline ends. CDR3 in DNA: TGCAGCGTCGAGGGACAGAACACCGGGGAGCTGTTTTTT. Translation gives CSVEGQNTGELFF.

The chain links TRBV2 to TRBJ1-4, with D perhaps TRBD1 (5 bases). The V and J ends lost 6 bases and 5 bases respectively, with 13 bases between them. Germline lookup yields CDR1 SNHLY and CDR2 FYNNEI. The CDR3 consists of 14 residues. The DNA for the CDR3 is TGTGCCAGCAGAAGACAGCTGAGGAATGAAAAACTGTTTTTT. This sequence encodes CASRRQLRNEKLFF.

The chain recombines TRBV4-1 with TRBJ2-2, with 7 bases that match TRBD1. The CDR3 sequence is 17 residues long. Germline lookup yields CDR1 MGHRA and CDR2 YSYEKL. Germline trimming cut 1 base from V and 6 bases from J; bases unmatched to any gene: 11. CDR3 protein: CASSQAQGDVGAGELFF. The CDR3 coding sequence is TGCGCCAGCAGCCAAGCGCAGGGGGACGTGGGGGCCGGGGAGCTGTTTTTT.

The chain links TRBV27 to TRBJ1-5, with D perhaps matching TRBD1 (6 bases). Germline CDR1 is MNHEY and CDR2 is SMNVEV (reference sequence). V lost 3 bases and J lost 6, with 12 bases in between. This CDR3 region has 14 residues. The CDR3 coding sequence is TGTGCCAGCAGTTTGTATGGGGGGCGTCAGCCCCAGCATTTT. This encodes CASSLYGGRQPQHF.

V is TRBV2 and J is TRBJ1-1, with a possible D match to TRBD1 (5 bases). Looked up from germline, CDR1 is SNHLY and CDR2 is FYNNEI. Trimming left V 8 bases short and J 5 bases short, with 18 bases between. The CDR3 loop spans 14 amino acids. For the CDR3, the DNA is TGTGCCAGCTCCCAAAGACAGCTCGGAACTGAAGCTTTCTTT. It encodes CASSQRQLGTEAFF.

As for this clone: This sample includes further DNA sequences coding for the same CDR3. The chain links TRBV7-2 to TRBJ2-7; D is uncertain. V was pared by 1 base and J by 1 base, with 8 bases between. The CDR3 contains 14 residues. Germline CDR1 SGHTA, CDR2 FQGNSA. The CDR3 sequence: CASSLGGGSYEQYF. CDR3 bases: TGTGCCAGCAGCTTAGGGGGTGGATCCTACGAGCAGTACTTC.

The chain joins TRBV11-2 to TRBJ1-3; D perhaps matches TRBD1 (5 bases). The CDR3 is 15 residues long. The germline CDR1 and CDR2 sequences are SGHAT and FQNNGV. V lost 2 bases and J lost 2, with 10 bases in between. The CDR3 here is CASSLSQGTGNTIYF. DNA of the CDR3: TGTGCCAGCAGCTTATCCCAGGGTACTGGAAACACCATATATTTT.

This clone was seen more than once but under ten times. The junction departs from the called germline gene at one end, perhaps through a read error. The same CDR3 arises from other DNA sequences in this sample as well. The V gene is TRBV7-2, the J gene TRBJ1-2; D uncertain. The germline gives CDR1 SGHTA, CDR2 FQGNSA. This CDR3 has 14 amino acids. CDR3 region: CASSLVSGDYGYTF. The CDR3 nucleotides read TGTGCCAGCAGTTTAGTATCCGGAGACTATGGCTACACCTTC.

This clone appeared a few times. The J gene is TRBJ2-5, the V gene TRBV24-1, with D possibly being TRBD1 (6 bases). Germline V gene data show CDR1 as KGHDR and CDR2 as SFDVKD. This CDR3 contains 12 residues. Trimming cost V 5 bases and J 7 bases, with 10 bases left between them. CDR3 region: CATSVAQGTQYF. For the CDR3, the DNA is TGTGCCACCAGTGTAGCACAGGGGACCCAGTACTTC.

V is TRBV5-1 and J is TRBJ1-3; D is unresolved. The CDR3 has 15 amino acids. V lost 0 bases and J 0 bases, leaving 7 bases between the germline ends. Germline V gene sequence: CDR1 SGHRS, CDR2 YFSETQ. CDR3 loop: CASSLDGSSGNTIYF. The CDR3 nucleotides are TGCGCCAGCAGCTTGGACGGGAGCTCTGGAAACACCATATATTTT.

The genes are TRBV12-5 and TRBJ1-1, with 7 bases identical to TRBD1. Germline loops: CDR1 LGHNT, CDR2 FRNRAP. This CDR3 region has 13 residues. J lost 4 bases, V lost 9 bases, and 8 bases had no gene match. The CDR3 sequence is CASGFTGATEAFF. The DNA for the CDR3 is TGTGCTAGCGGGTTCACAGGGGCCACTGAAGCTTTCTTT. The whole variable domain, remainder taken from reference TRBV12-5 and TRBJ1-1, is DARVTQTPRHKVTEMGQEVTMRCQPILGHNTVFWYRQTMMQGLELLAYFRNRAPLDDSGMPKDRFSAEMPDATLATLKIQPSEPRDSAVYFCASGFTGATEAFFGQGTRLTVV.

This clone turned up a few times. The CDR3 region is CASSPRPSRSRGLLHNYGYTF. DNA of the CDR3: TGTGCCAGCAGCCCACGTCCCAGTCGGTCTCGGGGTCTTCTCCATAACTATGGCTACACCTTC. The chain uses TRBV4-2 and TRBJ1-2; D gene uncertain. Germline V CDR1 and CDR2: LGHNA, YNFKEQ. V lost 4 bases and J lost 1, with 31 bases in between. The CDR3 extends over 21 amino acids.

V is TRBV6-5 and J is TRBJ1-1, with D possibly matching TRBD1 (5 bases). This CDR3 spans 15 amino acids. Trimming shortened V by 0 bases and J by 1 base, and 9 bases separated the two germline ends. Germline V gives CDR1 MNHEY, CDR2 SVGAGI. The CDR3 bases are TGTGCCAGCAGTTACTCCAGGGTGGGGAACACTGAAGCTTTCTTT. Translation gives CASSYSRVGNTEAFF.

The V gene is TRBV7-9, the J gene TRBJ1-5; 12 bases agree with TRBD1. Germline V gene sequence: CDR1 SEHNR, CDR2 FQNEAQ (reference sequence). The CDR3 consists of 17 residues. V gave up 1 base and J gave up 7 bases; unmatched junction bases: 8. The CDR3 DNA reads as TGTGCCAGCAGCTTAGGACCCGGGACAGGGGGCAGACAGCCCCAGCATTTT. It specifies CASSLGPGTGGRQPQHF.